The clone carrying this TCR beta chain came up once. This sample was taken from a study of cytomegalovirus exposure and HLA in healthy donors. The length of the CDR3 is 14 residues. Germline V gene lookup returns CDR1 SGHAT and CDR2 FQDESV (reference sequence). The junction had 12 bases not matched to a gene; V was cut back by 10 bases and J by 4 bases. Method: immunoSEQ multiplex PCR; TCRdb's copy keeps in-frame clones and lacks some. Of tens of thousands of clones in the sample, roughly 93% are singletons; the top ten hold 2.5% to 3.5%. The sample comprised PBMCs. The V and J genes are TRBV11-1 and TRBJ1-1; TRBD1 matches 7 bases. This clonotype originated in a woman aged 18 to 35 in good health and CMV-seropositive. The chain's CDR3 is CATEAHRGGTEAFF. The DNA for the CDR3 is TGTGCCACAGAAGCACACAGGGGTGGCACTGAAGCTTTCTTT.